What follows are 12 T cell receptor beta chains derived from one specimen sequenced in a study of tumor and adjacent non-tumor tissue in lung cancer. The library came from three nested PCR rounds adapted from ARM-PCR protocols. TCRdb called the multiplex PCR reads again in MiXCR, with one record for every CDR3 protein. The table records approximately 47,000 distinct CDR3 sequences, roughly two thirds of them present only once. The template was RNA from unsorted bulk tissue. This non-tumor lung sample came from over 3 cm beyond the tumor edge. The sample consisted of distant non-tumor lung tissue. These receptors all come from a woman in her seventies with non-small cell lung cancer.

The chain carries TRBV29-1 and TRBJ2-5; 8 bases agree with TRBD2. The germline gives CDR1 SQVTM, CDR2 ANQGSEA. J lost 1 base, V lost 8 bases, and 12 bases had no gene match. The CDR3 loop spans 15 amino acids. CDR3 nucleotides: TGCAGCTTTGGAGCGGGAGTTGTCTCCCAAGAGACCCAGTACTTC. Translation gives CSFGAGVVSQETQYF.

CDR3 sequence: CASSFRLVGGFADTQYF. The CDR3 DNA reads TGTGCCAGCAGTTTTAGGCTAGTGGGAGGCTTCGCAGATACGCAGTATTTT. The chain joins TRBV13 to TRBJ2-3, with D maybe TRBD2 (6 bases). The V end lost 6 bases, the J end lost 4 bases, and 23 bases lay between the germline ends. Germline V lookup: CDR1 PRHDT, CDR2 FYEKMQ (reference sequence). The CDR3 contains 17 residues.

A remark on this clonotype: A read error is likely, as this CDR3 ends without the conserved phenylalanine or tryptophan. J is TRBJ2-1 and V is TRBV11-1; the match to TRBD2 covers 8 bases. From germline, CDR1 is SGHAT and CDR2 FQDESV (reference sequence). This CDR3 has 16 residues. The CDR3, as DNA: TGTGCCAGCACCTTAGCCCTAGCGGGTCTGTACAATGAGCAGTTCCTC. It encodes CASTLALAGLYNEQFL.

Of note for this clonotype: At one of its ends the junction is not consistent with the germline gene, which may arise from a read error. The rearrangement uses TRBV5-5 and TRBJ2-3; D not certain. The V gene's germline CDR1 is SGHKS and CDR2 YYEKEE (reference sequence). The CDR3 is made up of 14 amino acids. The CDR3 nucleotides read TGTGCCAACAGCGTGGACCGGTCCACAGATACGCAGTATTTT. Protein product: CANSVDRSTDTQYF.

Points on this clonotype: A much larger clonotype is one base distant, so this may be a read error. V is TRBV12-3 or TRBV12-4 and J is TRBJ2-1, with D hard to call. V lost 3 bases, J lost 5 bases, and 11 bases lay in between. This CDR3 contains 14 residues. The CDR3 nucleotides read TGTGCCAGCAGTTTCACCGGCGTCAACAATGAGCAGTTCTTC. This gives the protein CASSFTGVNNEQFF.

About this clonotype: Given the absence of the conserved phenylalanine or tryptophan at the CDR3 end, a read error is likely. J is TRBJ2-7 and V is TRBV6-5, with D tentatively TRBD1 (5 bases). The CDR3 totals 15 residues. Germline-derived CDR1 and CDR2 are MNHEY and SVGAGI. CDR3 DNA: TGTGCCAGTAGTTACTCGATTCACCAGGGCCACGAGCAGTACATC. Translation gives CASSYSIHQGHEQYI.

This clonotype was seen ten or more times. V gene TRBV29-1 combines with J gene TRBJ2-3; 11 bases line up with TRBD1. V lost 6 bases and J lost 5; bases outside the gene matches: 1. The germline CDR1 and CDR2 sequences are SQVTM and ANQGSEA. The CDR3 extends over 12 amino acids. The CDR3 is CSVGQGGDTQYF. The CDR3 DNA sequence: TGCAGCGTGGGACAGGGGGGAGATACGCAGTATTTT.

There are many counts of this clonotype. The CDR3 sequence is CASSEAASGNPYNEQFF. CDR3 sequence (DNA): TGTGCCAGCAGTGAAGCGGCTAGCGGGAACCCCTACAATGAGCAGTTCTTC. The chain employs TRBV6-1 and TRBJ2-1; 9 nucleotides agree with TRBD2. V dropped 0 bases and J dropped 2; count of bases not matched to a gene: 5. CDR1 and CDR2 (germline): MNHNS, SASEGT. CDR3 length: 17 residues.

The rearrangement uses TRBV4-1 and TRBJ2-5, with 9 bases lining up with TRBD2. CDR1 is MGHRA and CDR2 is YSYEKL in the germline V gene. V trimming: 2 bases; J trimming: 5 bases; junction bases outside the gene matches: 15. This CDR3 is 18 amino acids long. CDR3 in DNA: TGCGCCAGCAGCCAATTCCCAGCGGTGCTAGCGGGATCTGAGACCCAGTACTTC. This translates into CASSQFPAVLAGSETQYF.

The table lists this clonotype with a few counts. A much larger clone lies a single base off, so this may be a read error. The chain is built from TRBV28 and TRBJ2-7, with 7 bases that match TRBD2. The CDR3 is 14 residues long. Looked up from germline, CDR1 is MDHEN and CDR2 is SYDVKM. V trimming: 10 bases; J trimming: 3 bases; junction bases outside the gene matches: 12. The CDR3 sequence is CATRKYGGSYEQYF. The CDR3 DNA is TGTGCCACCAGAAAGTACGGGGGGAGCTACGAGCAGTACTTC.

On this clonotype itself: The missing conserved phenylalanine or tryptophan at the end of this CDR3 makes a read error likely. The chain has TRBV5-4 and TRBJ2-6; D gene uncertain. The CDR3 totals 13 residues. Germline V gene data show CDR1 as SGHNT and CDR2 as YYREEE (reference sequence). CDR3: CASSFMEANVLTI. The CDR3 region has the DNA TGTGCAAGCAGCTTTATGGAGGCCAACGTCCTGACTATC.

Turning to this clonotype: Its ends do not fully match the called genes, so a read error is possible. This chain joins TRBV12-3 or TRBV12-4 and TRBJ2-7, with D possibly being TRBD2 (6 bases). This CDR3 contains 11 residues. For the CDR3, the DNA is TGTGCCGGCAGTTCGGGAGACGAGCAGTACTTC. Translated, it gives CAGSSGDEQYF.